This TCR beta chain came from a study of beta chain features in type 1 diabetes (dated by TCRdb to the late 2010s). Turning to the overall study: Patients and healthy donors did not differ in mean age, gender distribution, total cell number or subset yield. Across all samples, 90 million to 130 million sorted cells were examined, and cell number per subset correlated strongly with RNA yield. The study compared the TCRB repertoires of sorted circulating CD4+ T cell subsets in recently diagnosed type 1 diabetes patients with those in matched healthy donors. Whereas all 30 or so donors provided naive and central memory subsets, regulatory and stem cell-like memory subsets were isolated from just 8 patients and roughly eight healthy donors.

Results the study describes overall, beyond this receptor: Naive, central memory and regulatory TCRB repertoires appeared more similar among patients than among healthy donors. Patients with type 1 diabetes made fewer insertions and deleted more nucleotides at VDJ recombination sites, implying thymic rearrangement abnormalities. Because the HLA sub-analyses included only small numbers of individuals, any influence of HLA type on TCRB rearrangement was left unresolved. PCR may preferentially amplify shorter templates, but because patient and control samples were amplified and corrected together, any resulting skew would affect both groups equally. In all four CD4+ subsets, TCRB CDR3 length was moderately but significantly shorter in type 1 diabetes patients. Because cDNA was sequenced instead of genomic DNA, highly expressing activated cells could be over-represented, though the groups showed no difference in activation or CD3 levels.

A single peripheral blood draw of around 120 mL on average was collected from each donor into heparinised tubes. A BD FACSAria II and a panel including CD45RO, CCR7, CD25, CD127, CD95 and CD27 were used to sort naive, central memory, regulatory and stem cell-like memory CD4+ T cells. Every sorted population had a purity above 95%. Right away, PBMCs were isolated by Lymphoprep density gradient centrifugation and were stained directly, with no culture step. So that batch effects would be minimized, each experiment stained and sorted samples in pairs, pairing one healthy donor with one patient. To note about this clone: Its binding antigen is unknown. No qualities accompany the bases; no much larger clone lies one base away.

Trimming costs V 1 base and J 2 bases, and their ends lie 5 bases apart. CDR1 SGHAT and CDR2 FQNNGV were looked up in the germline V gene. Counted from cysteine to phenylalanine, this CDR3 has 13 amino acids. Here the CDR3 DNA is all that survives: 39 bases in frame from base 1. The entire amount of isolated RNA was reverse transcribed using the High Capacity cDNA Reverse Transcription Kit, so the sequenced TCRB transcripts were expressed ones. Deep immunoSEQ sequencing was performed on naive, central memory and regulatory T cell samples, with an average of about 3.57 million total reads per sample. Sorted cells were lysed in RLT buffer, and RNA was extracted using DNase-treated RNeasy Micro or Mini kits according to cell number. Each cell subset was processed on its own to prevent cross-contamination, while patient and healthy donor samples were processed together. The immunoSEQ multiplex PCR was used to amplify TCRB sequences from cDNA, yielding 87-bp fragments that span the CDR3 region. The amplicons were sequenced using the Illumina HiSeq platform. In the source study's methods: Synthetic template baselines were used to correct PCR bias computationally, reads within Hamming distance 2 were collapsed together, and singletons that could not be merged were discarded. Reads were aligned against IMGT so that V, D and J genes, CDR3 length and insertions or deletions at six rearrangement sites could be assigned. Within each subset, clonotype counts were normalized to sorted cell number, after which true diversity and Gini coefficients were computed with the tcR R package. Repertoire sharing was quantified using the overlap coefficient calculated on TCRB nucleotide sequences. Out-of-frame TCRB sequences from naive cells were analyzed as a proxy for the pre-selection repertoire. In TCRdb, the immuneACCESS table is reduced to in-frame sequences with V and J assigned. These tables do not hold every clone; where another copy was compared, an unresolved V gene accounts for under half, and the others remain unexplained. V, J and clone size reflect that table, while D and trimming were determined from the DNA. In all, the sample holds about 650,000 clones, and around an eighth of those were seen once. The biggest ten clones account for more than 0.1% of the sample.

The sample consisted of naive CD4+ T cells from blood. The cell subset or site label for this specimen denotes: true naive CD4+ T cells. The chain joins TRBV11-2 to TRBJ1-1; the D segment cannot be called with confidence. This sequence originates from a man aged 30-40 years with type 1 diabetes. The nucleotides read TGTGCCAGCAGCTTAGGGAGTAACACTGAAGCTTTCTTT. This sequence encodes CASSLGSNTEAFF. Reference TRBV11-2 and TRBJ1-1 proteins supply the regions before and after the CDR3; the full variable domain is: EAGVAQSPRYKIIEKRQSVAFWCNPISGHATLYWYQQILGQGPKLLIQFQNNGVVDDSQLPKDRFSAERLKGVDSTLKIQPAKLEDSAVYLCASSLGSNTEAFFGQGTRLTVV.